The 10 T cell receptor beta chains in this list originate from one sample, sequenced in a study of kidney transplant recipient with SARS-CoV-2 infection. TCRdb passed the reads through MiXCR, listing each CDR3 protein once. The sample lists roughly 250,000 distinct CDR3 sequences; less than 35% were seen once. The sample here was a blood sample, taken at baseline and on approximately day 120 from a kidney transplant recipient. The receptors were sampled from a male patient aged 30 to 39 who had COVID-19 and was a kidney transplant recipient. Some T cells may be provided by the graft donor.

This clonotype was counted many times. V usage is TRBV3-1 and J usage is TRBJ1-2; D unresolved. CDR1 and CDR2 (germline): LGHDT, YNNKEL (reference sequence). The CDR3 runs to 17 residues. With 5 bases removed from V and 4 bases from J, the gap between germline ends came to 23 bases. The chain's CDR3 is CASSVTRTLRKTYGYTF. In nucleotides, the CDR3 is TGTGCCAGCAGCGTAACACGCACCCTTCGAAAGACCTATGGCTACACCTTC.

As regards this clonotype: This clone may be a read error of a much larger clone one base away. The chain uses TRBV19 and TRBJ2-7, with D hard to call. The CDR3 extends over 11 amino acids. Germline CDR1 reads LNHDA; CDR2 reads SQIVND (reference sequence). The CDR3 spells CTSSNLYEQYF. Written as DNA, the CDR3 is TGTACCAGTAGTAATTTATACGAGCAGTACTTC.

Only a few counts were recorded for this clonotype. The chain employs TRBV7-4 and TRBJ1-2; D gene uncertain. Germline V gives CDR1 SGHVT, CDR2 SQSDAQ. V lost 5 bases to trimming and J lost 4 bases, with 23 bases between them. The CDR3 runs to 17 residues. Written as DNA, the CDR3 is TGTGCCAGCAGCGGTTTACGTTCAGCTCGAAAGACCTATGGCTACACCTTC. It yields the protein CASSGLRSARKTYGYTF.

This clonotype appeared many times. The chain carries TRBV11-2 and TRBJ1-2; weak D call: TRBD1 (6 bases). CDR1 and CDR2 (germline): SGHAT, FQNNGV. The CDR3 extends over 17 amino acids. V was pared by 4 bases and J by 4 bases, with 22 bases between. Here the CDR3 reads CASSWTATSRKTYGYTF. Here the CDR3 DNA reads TGTGCCAGCAGCTGGACAGCAACAAGCAGAAAGACCTATGGCTACACCTTC.

This clonotype was seen at least ten times. At one boundary the junction diverges from the germline segment, which might be a read error. This chain joins TRBV11-3 and TRBJ2-1; TRBD2 matches at 8 bases. This CDR3 spans 16 amino acids. Germline V gene data show CDR1 as SGHNT and CDR2 as YENEEA. The chain's CDR3 is CASSVDGTRVGNEQFF. CDR3 DNA sequence: TGTGCCAGCAGCGTAGATGGGACTAGAGTCGGCAATGAGCAGTTCTTC.

At least ten counts were recorded for this clonotype. The chain links TRBV20-1 to TRBJ1-1, with a weak D call TRBD1 (5 bases). The CDR3 runs to 12 residues. Germline assignment: CDR1 DFQATT and CDR2 SNEGSKA (reference sequence). The V end lost 6 bases, the J end lost 8 bases, and 16 bases lay between the germline ends. CDR3 nucleotides: TGCAGTGCCCGGACGGGGGGGAGCGAAGCTTTCTTT. Its protein is CSARTGGSEAFF.

There are many counts of this clonotype. The chain uses TRBV5-1 and TRBJ1-2; D ambiguous. The CDR3 runs 13 residues. Germline CDR1 and CDR2: SGHRS and YFSETQ. Between the trimmed V and J ends, which lost 4 bases and 3 bases, there was a span of 10 bases. The CDR3 DNA is TGCGCCAGCAGCGCGGACGGTCACTATGGCTACACCTTC. Encoded protein: CASSADGHYGYTF.

This clonotype was counted many times. V is TRBV7-7 and J is TRBJ1-2; no clear D. The CDR3 is 17 amino acids. V dropped 4 bases and J dropped 4 bases, with 22 bases sitting between them. Germline V lookup: CDR1 SSHAT, CDR2 FNYEAQ (reference sequence). Written as DNA, the CDR3 is TGTGCCAGCAGCTGGAACTCTAAGTGCCGAAAGACCTATGGCTACACCTTC. The encoded protein is CASSWNSKCRKTYGYTF.

This clonotype occurred many times. The V and J genes are TRBV4-1 and TRBJ2-5, with 11 bases aligning to TRBD2. Germline V gives CDR1 MGHRA, CDR2 YSYEKL. The V segment lost 1 base and the J segment 1 base; nucleotides outside the gene matches: 5. CDR3 length: 17 amino acids. The CDR3 loop is CASSQAGTSGPQETQYF. CDR3 coding DNA: TGCGCCAGCAGCCAAGCCGGGACTAGCGGCCCCCAAGAGACCCAGTACTTC.

This clonotype occurred a few times. This may be a read error: a much more frequent sequence differs by one nucleotide. The chain joins TRBV3-1 to TRBJ1-2, with D hard to call. Germline-derived CDR1 and CDR2 are LGHDT and YNNKEL (reference sequence). The CDR3 length is 17 residues. The CDR3: CARSWFGTLRKTYGYTF. In nucleotides, the CDR3 is TGTGCCCGCAGCTGGTTTGGCACCCTTCGAAAGACCTATGGCTACACCTTC.